This T cell receptor beta chain was observed in a study of T cell responses to AZD1222 COVID-19 vaccine. Study at large: Recipients boosted at about 4 weeks or about 12 weeks are pooled. Study results and limitations: Reportedly, close to half of spike-specific TCRs are directed against unmutated variant regions. Donors were mostly white British, more females; clonal diversity possibly underestimated. At 160-218 and 743-854, vaccine-associated CD4 TCRs were dominant, and they spanned spike.

Trimming took off 4 bases at V and 1 base at J, with 10 bases between the two ends. The CDR3 contains 14 residues. Germline V gene lookup returns CDR1 MNHEY and CDR2 SVGAGI. TCRdb's table, derived via immunoSEQ multiplex PCR, lists solely in-frame clones and lacks some. The sample consists of about 150,000 clones, 90% of them appearing once. As to this clone: The target antigen is unknown.

V and J are TRBV6-5 and TRBJ1-1, with D uncertain. This clonotype was obtained from an adult in good health. The sample consisted of peripheral blood, taken on day 0 of AZD1222 vaccination. Here the CDR3 reads CASSFGLWNTEAFF. CDR3 DNA sequence: TGTGCCAGCAGTTTTGGACTCTGGAACACTGAAGCTTTCTTT.